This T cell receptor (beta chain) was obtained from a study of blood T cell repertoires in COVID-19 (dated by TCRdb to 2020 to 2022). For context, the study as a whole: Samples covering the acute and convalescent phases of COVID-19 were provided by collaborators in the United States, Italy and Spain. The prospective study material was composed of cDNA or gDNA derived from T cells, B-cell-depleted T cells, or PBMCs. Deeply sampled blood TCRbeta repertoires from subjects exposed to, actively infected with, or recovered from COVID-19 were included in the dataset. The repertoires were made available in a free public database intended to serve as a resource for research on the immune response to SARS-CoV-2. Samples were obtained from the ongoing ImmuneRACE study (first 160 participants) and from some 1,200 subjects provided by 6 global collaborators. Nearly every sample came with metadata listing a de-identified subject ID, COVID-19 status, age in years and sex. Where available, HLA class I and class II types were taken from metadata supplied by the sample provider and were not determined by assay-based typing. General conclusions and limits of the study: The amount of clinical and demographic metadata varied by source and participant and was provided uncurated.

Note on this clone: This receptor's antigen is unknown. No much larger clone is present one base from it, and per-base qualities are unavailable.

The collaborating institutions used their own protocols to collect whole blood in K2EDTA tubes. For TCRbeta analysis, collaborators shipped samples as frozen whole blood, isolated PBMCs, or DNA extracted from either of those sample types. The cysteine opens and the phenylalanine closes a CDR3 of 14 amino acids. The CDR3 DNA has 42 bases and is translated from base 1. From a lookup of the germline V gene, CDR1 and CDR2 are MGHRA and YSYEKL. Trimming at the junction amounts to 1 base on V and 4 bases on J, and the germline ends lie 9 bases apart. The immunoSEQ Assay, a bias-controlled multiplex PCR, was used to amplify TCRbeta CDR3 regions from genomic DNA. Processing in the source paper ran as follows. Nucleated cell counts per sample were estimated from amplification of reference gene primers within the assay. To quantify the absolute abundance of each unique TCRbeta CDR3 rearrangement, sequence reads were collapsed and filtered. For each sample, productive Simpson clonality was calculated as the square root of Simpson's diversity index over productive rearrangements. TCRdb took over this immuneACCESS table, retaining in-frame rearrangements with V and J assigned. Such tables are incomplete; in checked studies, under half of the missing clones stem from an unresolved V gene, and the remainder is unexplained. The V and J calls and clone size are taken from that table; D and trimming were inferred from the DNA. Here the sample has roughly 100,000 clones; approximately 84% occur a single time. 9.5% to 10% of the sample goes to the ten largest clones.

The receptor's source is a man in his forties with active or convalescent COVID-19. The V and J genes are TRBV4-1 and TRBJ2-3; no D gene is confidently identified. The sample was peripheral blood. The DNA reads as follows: TGCGCCAGCAGCCAAGGAGAGTCCCCAGATACGCAGTATTTT. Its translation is CASSQGESPDTQYF.